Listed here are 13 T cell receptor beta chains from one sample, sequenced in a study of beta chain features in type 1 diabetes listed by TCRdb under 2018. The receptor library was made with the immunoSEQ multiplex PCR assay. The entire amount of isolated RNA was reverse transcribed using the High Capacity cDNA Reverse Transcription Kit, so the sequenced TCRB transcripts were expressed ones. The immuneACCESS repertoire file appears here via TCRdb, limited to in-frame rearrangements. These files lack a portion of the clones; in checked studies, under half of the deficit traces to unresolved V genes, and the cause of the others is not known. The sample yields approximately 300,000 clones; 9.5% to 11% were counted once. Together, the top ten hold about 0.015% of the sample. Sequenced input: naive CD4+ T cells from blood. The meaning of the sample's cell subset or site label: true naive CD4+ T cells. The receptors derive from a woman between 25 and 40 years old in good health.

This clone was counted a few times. The CDR3 nucleotides are TGCGCCAGCAGCCCTCTAGCAGCGAACACCGGGGAGCTGTTTTTT. Amino acid sequence: CASSPLAANTGELFF. The V gene is TRBV5-1, the J gene TRBJ2-2; a weak D match, TRBD2 (5 bases). With 4 bases removed from V and 0 bases from J, the gap between germline ends came to 10 bases. Per germline, CDR1 SGHRS and CDR2 YFSETQ. The length of the CDR3 is 15 residues. Variable domain in full (rest from reference TRBV5-1 and TRBJ2-2): KAGVTQTPRYLIKTRGQQVTLSCSPISGHRSVSWYQQTPGQGLQFLFEYFSETQRNKGNFPGRFSGRQFSNSRSEMNVSTLELGDSALYLCASSPLAANTGELFFGEGSRLTVL.

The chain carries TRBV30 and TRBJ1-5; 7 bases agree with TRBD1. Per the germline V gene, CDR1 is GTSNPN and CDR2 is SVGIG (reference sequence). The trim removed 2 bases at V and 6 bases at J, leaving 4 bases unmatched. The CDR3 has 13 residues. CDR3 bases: TGTGCCTGGAGTCGACAGGGAGGTCAGCCCCAGCATTTT. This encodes CAWSRQGGQPQHF.

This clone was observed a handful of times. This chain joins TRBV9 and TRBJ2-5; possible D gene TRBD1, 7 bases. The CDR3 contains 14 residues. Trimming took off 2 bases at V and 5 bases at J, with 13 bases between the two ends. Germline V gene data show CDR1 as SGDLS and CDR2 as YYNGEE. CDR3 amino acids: CASSVQQGGETQYF. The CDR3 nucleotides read TGTGCCAGCAGCGTTCAGCAGGGGGGCGAGACCCAGTACTTC.

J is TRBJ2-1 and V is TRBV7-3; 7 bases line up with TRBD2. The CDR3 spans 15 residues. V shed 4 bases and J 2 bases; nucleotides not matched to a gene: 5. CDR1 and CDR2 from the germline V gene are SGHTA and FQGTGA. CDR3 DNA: TGTGCCAGCAGCTCCCTGGGGGGGACCTACAATGAGCAGTTCTTC. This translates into CASSSLGGTYNEQFF.

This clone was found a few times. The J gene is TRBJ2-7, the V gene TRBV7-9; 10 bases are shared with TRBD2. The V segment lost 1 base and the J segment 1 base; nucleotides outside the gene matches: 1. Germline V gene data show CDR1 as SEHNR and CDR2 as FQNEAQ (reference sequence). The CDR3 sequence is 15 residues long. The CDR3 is CASSLVAGGSYEQYF. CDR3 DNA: TGTGCCAGCAGCTTAGTAGCGGGGGGATCCTACGAGCAGTACTTC.

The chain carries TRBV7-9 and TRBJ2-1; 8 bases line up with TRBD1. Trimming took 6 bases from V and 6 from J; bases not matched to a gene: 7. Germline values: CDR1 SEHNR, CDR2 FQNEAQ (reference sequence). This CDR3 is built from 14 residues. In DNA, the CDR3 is TGTGCCAGCAGTCCCTCGGACAGGGCCAATGAGCAGTTCTTC. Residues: CASSPSDRANEQFF. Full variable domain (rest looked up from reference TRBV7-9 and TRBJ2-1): DTGVSQNPRHKITKRGQNVTFRCDPISEHNRLYWYRQTLGQGPEFLTYFQNEAQLEKSRLLSDRFSAERPKGSFSTLEIQRTEQGDSAMYLCASSPSDRANEQFFGPGTRLTVL.

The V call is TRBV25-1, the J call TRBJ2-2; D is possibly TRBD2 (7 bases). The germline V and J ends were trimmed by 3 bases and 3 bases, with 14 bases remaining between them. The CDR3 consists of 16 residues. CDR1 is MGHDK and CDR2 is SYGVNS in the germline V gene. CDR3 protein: CASSDSGRGDTGELFF. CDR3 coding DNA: TGTGCCAGCAGTGACAGTGGGAGGGGGGACACCGGGGAGCTGTTTTTT.

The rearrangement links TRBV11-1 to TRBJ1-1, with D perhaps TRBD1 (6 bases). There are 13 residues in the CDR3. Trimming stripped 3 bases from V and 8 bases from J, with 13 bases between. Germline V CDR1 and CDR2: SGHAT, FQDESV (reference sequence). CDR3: CASSFTRGTEAFF. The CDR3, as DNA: TGTGCCAGCAGCTTCACCAGGGGTACCGAAGCTTTCTTT.

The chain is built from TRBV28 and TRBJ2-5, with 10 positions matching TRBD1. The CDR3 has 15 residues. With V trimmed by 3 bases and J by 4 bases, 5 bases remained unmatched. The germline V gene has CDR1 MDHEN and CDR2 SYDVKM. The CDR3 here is CASSFPRTGGETQYF. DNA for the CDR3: TGTGCCAGCAGTTTCCCTAGGACAGGGGGAGAGACCCAGTACTTC.

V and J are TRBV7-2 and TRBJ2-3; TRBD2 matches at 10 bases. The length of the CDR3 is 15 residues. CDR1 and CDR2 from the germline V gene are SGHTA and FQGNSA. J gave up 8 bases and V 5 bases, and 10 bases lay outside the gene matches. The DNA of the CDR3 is TGTGCCAGCAGCCTCATCCTAGCGGGAGATGGTACGCAGTATTTT. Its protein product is CASSLILAGDGTQYF.

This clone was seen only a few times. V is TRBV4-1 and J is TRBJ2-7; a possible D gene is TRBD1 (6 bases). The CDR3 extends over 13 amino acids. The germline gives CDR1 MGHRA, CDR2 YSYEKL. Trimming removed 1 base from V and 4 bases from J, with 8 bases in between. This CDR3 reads CASSQGGQYEQYF. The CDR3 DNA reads TGCGCCAGCAGCCAAGGGGGACAATACGAGCAGTACTTC.

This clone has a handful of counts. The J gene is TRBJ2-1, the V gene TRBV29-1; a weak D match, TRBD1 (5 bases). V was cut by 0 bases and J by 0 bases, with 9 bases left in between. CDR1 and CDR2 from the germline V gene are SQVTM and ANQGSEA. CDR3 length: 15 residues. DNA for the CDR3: TGCAGCGTTGAAGACCAGGGATTCTCCTACAATGAGCAGTTCTTC. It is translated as CSVEDQGFSYNEQFF.

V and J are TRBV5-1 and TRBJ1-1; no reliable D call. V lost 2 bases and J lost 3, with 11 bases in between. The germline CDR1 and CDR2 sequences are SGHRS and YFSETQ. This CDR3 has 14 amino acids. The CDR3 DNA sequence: TGCGCCAGCAGCTTCGTTGAGGGCGACACTGAAGCTTTCTTT. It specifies CASSFVEGDTEAFF.